The present T cell receptor (beta chain) was sequenced within a study of PD-L1 blockade in urothelial cancer (dated by TCRdb to about 2017). Study-level background: All patients started therapy in about 2014 and received atezolizumab 1,200 mg intravenously every 3 weeks. About 90% of the roughly 29 patients were males with bladder-origin urothelial cancer, and about 65% of the 29 reported a prior smoking history. An ECOG performance status of 0 or 1 was recorded for the patients, and 0 to 3 prior chemotherapy regimens had been received by the patients. Blood samples were analyzed at two time points: 3 weeks after treatment start (second dose) and 6 weeks after treatment start. Blood samples gave median yields of about 140,000 T cells and 80,000 or so unique TCRs, along with a median clonality of 0.080. The study was an exploratory multi-omic analysis of somatic, immune and clinical correlates of response to PD-L1 blockade with atezolizumab in urothelial cancer. Pretreatment tumor samples, along with matched peripheral blood collected serially before and after atezolizumab treatment, underwent TCR sequencing. Durable clinical benefit was defined as a progression-free survival longer than 6 months, and TCR features were additionally tested against progression-free survival and overall survival. In the same patients, whole exome sequencing and RNA sequencing of pretreatment tumors were performed in addition to TCR sequencing. Durable clinical benefit was achieved by nine patients and was not achieved by 20 patients. Pretreatment blood TCR-seq was available for under 35 patients, at least one posttreatment blood collection was obtained for around 24 patients, and tumor TCR-seq was available for around 24 patients.

CDR1 and CDR2 are read off the germline V gene as SGHVS and FNYEAQ. V is shortened by 4 bases, J by 10 bases, and the region joining them spans 25 bases. The CDR3 covers 17 residues, taking in both the cysteine and the phenylalanine. The kept DNA is CDR3 alone, 51 bases in frame from the first base. What the research found in general, with its limitations: Patients with durable benefit showed greater expansion of tumor-associated TCR clones in peripheral blood 3 weeks after starting treatment (n of about 20, p = 0.022). Because of the small sample size (n ≈ 29) and the many exploratory analyses performed, the results are intended to be regarded as hypothesis-generating. A pretreatment peripheral blood TCR clonality below the median was linked to improved progression-free and overall survival.

The time point label, read with the paper, signifies: peripheral blood 6 weeks after treatment start. The cohort included 29 patients with locally advanced or metastatic urothelial carcinoma who were treated at Memorial Sloan Kettering on a trial protocol. Peripheral blood mononuclear cells were collected pretreatment and during treatment, at between 1 and 8 total time points per patient. The Qiagen DNeasy Blood extraction kit was used to purify genomic DNA from total PBMCs and tumor samples. PBMCs were collected pretreatment and during treatment, and were isolated and stored as previously described. Synthetic TCR analog templates were spiked into each PCR to estimate absolute template abundance from read counts. The immunoSEQ assay was used to amplify TCRbeta CDR3 regions from genomic DNA with bias-controlled V and J gene primers. Sequencing of rearranged TCRbeta segments was performed at approximately 20X coverage. On the study's bioinformatics: Clustering was used to correct sequencing errors, and CDR3s were annotated against IMGT to assign V, D and J genes. Downstream analyses used only productive TCRbeta rearrangements and left out out-of-frame or stop-codon sequences. Clonality was computed as one minus Shannon entropy normalized by the log of the number of unique productive sequences. Clones differing between time points or between blood and tumor were identified using Fisher's exact test with Benjamini-Hochberg correction, with an adjusted p below 0.01 applied as the threshold. Here the immuneACCESS table is served through TCRdb, limited to in-frame sequences with V and J called. Missing clones are a known gap in these copies; in checked studies unresolved V genes cover under half, and the rest lacks a known reason. From that table come the V and J calls and clone size; the DNA was used to work out D and trimming. A total of some 30,000 clones appear in this sample, about 80% of them only once. The top ten constitute approximately 3.3% of the sample.

As regards this clone: Its target antigen remains unknown. It has no much larger one-base neighbor in the sample; base qualities were not kept.

The sample was PBMCs, taken around atezolizumab (anti-PD-L1) treatment. The V and J segments used are TRBV7-6 and TRBJ2-2; the best D guess is TRBD1, with 6 bases matching. The sequence came from a man in his sixties or seventies with urothelial cancer. The CDR3 loop reads CASSYVSRGHVFKELFF. The bases read TGTGCCAGCAGCTACGTTTCCCGGGGACATGTTTTCAAGGAGCTGTTTTTT.